Each of the 18 T cell receptor beta chains below was sequenced from the same sample in a study of cytomegalovirus exposure and HLA in healthy donors. Sequencing was performed with immunoSEQ multiplex PCR; in TCRdb, only in-frame clones are kept and a portion is missing. The table lists some 170,000 clones, 86% of them singletons, with roughly 6% in the top ten. The sequencing sample was made of PBMCs. Receptors were obtained from a woman between 25 and 40 years old in good health and CMV-seronegative.

A few counts support this clone. The rearrangement links TRBV19 to TRBJ1-2; 8 positions match TRBD1. J lost 8 bases, V lost 5 bases, and 13 bases had no gene match. Germline loops: CDR1 LNHDA, CDR2 SQIVND (reference sequence). CDR3 size: 15 residues. DNA for the CDR3: TGTGCCAGTAGTCCAGGAGACAGGGGCCCAAGGGGCTACACCTTC. Its protein is CASSPGDRGPRGYTF.

This clone was observed once. The V and J genes are TRBV28 and TRBJ2-7, with unresolved D. V lost 5 bases and J 13 bases, leaving 18 bases between the germline ends. Germline V CDR1 and CDR2: MDHEN, SYDVKM. This CDR3 spans 12 amino acids. CDR3 in amino acids: CASSKLPGRAYF. The CDR3 region has the DNA TGTGCCAGCAGTAAACTCCCAGGAAGAGCATACTTC.

The chain employs TRBV20-1 and TRBJ2-1; D may be TRBD1 or TRBD2 (5 bases each). The CDR3 spans 11 residues. Germline-derived CDR1 and CDR2 are DFQATT and SNEGSKA (reference sequence). V lost 8 bases and J 8 bases, leaving 13 bases between the germline ends. The CDR3 loop is CSTKWGYEQFF. The CDR3 DNA reads as TGCAGTACCAAGTGGGGGTATGAGCAGTTCTTC.

This chain uses TRBV6-1 with TRBJ2-5, with D possibly matching TRBD1 (5 bases). Germline values: CDR1 MNHNS, CDR2 SASEGT. The CDR3 is 13 residues long. Trimming stripped 7 bases from V and 0 bases from J, with 9 bases between. The CDR3 region is CASTSGYQETQYF. The CDR3 region has the DNA TGTGCCAGCACTTCAGGGTACCAAGAGACCCAGTACTTC.

The rearrangement links TRBV2 to TRBJ1-1; 12 positions match TRBD1. There are 13 residues in the CDR3. V lost 7 bases, J lost 11 bases, and 8 bases stayed unmatched. Germline CDR1 and CDR2: SNHLY and FYNNEI. CDR3 in amino acids: CASKGTGGVGAFF. The CDR3 coding sequence is TGTGCCAGCAAAGGGACAGGGGGCGTAGGGGCTTTCTTT.

The chain has TRBV4-1 and TRBJ2-3; 8 bases agree with TRBD1. Germline V gives CDR1 MGHRA, CDR2 YSYEKL. The CDR3 loop spans 18 amino acids. With V trimmed by 0 bases and J by 3 bases, 11 bases remained unmatched. The CDR3 DNA sequence: TGCGCCAGCAGCCAAGATTACCTCCAGGGGGCCGGGACAGATACGCAGTATTTT. Residues: CASSQDYLQGAGTDTQYF.

The chain couples TRBV4-2 to TRBJ2-1; D is undetermined. The CDR3 contains 13 residues. The V gene's germline CDR1 is LGHNA and CDR2 YNFKEQ. The V gene lost 0 bases and the J gene lost 7 bases, with 7 bases spanning the gap. The CDR3 region has the DNA TGTGCCAGCAGCCAAGAGTTGGGGAATGAGCAGTTCTTC. Amino acids: CASSQELGNEQFF.

V is TRBV5-1 and J is TRBJ2-3; 12 nucleotides align to TRBD2. The ends lost 4 bases at V and 4 bases at J; junction bases unmatched: 4. CDR1 SGHRS and CDR2 YFSETQ come from the germline V gene. The CDR3 sequence is 15 residues long. CDR3 residues: CASSPTSGGPDTQYF. CDR3 bases: TGCGCCAGCAGCCCGACTAGCGGGGGTCCAGATACGCAGTATTTT.

The chain has TRBV2 and TRBJ2-6; D is undetermined. Germline lookup yields CDR1 SNHLY and CDR2 FYNNEI. V gave up 8 bases and J gave up 2 bases, with 19 bases separating them. This CDR3 is built from 17 residues. DNA for the CDR3: TGTGCCAGCCGACCGGTTTCGGCGTGGGCTGGGGCCAACGTCCTGACTTTC. Translating it yields CASRPVSAWAGANVLTF.

The chain combines TRBV6-5 with TRBJ2-1; the D is unclear. The germline V and J ends were trimmed by 0 bases and 4 bases, with 4 bases remaining between them. The CDR3 runs to 13 residues. In germline, CDR1 is MNHEY, CDR2 SVGAGI. DNA for the CDR3: TGTGCCAGCAGTTACTCGGGATACAATGAGCAGTTCTTC. Protein sequence: CASSYSGYNEQFF.

The count of this clone is one. The V and J genes are TRBV9 and TRBJ2-1; 11 bases are shared with TRBD2. In germline, CDR1 is SGDLS, CDR2 YYNGEE. CDR3 length: 16 amino acids. V shed 6 bases, J shed 1 base, and the junction held 6 bases outside the gene matches. CDR3 protein: CASTGTSGESYNEQFF. The CDR3 nucleotides are TGTGCCAGCACCGGGACTAGCGGAGAGTCCTACAATGAGCAGTTCTTC.

The chain is built from TRBV28 and TRBJ2-3; 8 bases align to TRBD1. The CDR3 extends over 14 amino acids. CDR1 and CDR2 from the germline V gene are MDHEN and SYDVKM. Germline trimming cut 3 bases from V and 11 bases from J; bases unmatched to any gene: 10. The CDR3, as DNA: TGTGCCAGCAGTTTCGGCCAGGGGGCGAGTATGCAGTATTTT. This translates into CASSFGQGASMQYF.

The CDR3 DNA is TGTGCCAGCAACCTTGTAGATCGGTCCTCCTACGAGCAGTACTTC. It is translated as CASNLVDRSSYEQYF. The chain has TRBV6-1 and TRBJ2-7; unclear D gene. The germline V gene has CDR1 MNHNS and CDR2 SASEGT. V lost 7 bases to trimming and J lost 0 bases, with 16 bases between them. The CDR3 sequence is 15 residues long.

V gene TRBV9 combines with J gene TRBJ2-7; the match to TRBD1 covers 7 bases. J gave up 7 bases and V 4 bases, and 11 bases lay outside the gene matches. CDR3 size: 14 residues. Germline V gives CDR1 SGDLS, CDR2 YYNGEE. The CDR3 DNA sequence: TGTGCCAGCAGCCCAGTGACAGGGCCGGGGGAGCAGTACTTC. Residues: CASSPVTGPGEQYF.

The chain recombines TRBV28 with TRBJ1-5, with 8 positions matching TRBD1. V dropped 5 bases and J dropped 2; count of bases not matched to a gene: 5. The germline CDR1 and CDR2 sequences are MDHEN and SYDVKM. The CDR3 runs to 15 residues. CDR3: CASSGRGPGNQPQHF. As DNA, the CDR3 is TGTGCCAGCAGTGGCAGGGGGCCGGGCAATCAGCCCCAGCATTTT.

The V and J genes are TRBV30 and TRBJ1-1; D is uncertain. CDR1 and CDR2 from the germline V gene are GTSNPN and SVGIG (reference sequence). This CDR3 has 14 amino acids. Trimming shortened V by 0 bases and J by 8 bases, and 16 bases separated the two germline ends. The CDR3 sequence is CAWSVLGRVGEAFF. The CDR3 DNA reads TGTGCCTGGAGTGTACTAGGGAGGGTCGGCGAAGCTTTCTTT.

The rearrangement joins TRBV2 to TRBJ1-1; D possibly corresponds to TRBD1 (6 bases). From germline, CDR1 is SNHLY and CDR2 FYNNEI. V was clipped by 4 bases and J by 3 bases, with 15 bases between them. This CDR3 spans 15 amino acids. CDR3 sequence reads: CASSGRTALYTEAFF. As DNA, the CDR3 is TGTGCCAGCAGTGGGCGGACAGCACTCTACACTGAAGCTTTCTTT.

V is TRBV27 and J is TRBJ2-1; D not certain. The CDR3 has 12 amino acids. Trimming took off 6 bases at V and 4 bases at J, with 7 bases between the two ends. Germline V gene data show CDR1 as MNHEY and CDR2 as SMNVEV (reference sequence). DNA of the CDR3: TGTGCCAGCAGAGCAGATTACAATGAGCAGTTCTTC. This codes for CASRADYNEQFF.